These T cell receptor beta chains were read from a single sample in a study of identical twins. TCRdb used MiXCR to reprocess the 5' RACE reads, holding one entry per CDR3 protein. The sample lists fewer than 650,000 distinct CDR3 sequences, just under 10% occurring once. The data were also submitted as part of a second study, on yellow fever vaccine responses in identical twins.

Material: PBMCs. The source of these receptors is a woman aged 18-29 years in good health. CDR3s include the opening cysteine and the closing phenylalanine or tryptophan. Fields, in order: CDR3 protein, CDR3 DNA, clone size, CDR3 length, J gene, V gene, D gene. The D gene is left open where the match is weak. Rows give clone size only sometimes, using once, few, many, or a class for an expanded clone.

cdr3_aa: CASSYGTENTGELFF
cdr3_nt: TGTGCCAGCAGTTACGGGACTGAAAACACCGGGGAGCTGTTTTTT
clone_size: many
cdr3_length: 15
j_call: TRBJ2-2
v_call: TRBV6-5
d_call: NA

cdr3_aa: CASSHRTGNYEQYF
cdr3_nt: TGCGCCAGCAGCCATAGGACAGGAAACTACGAGCAGTACTTC
clone_size: many
cdr3_length: 14
j_call: TRBJ2-7
v_call: TRBV4-3
d_call: TRBD1

cdr3_aa: CASSTGQGFNQPQHF
cdr3_nt: TGTGCCAGCAGTACTGGACAGGGATTCAATCAGCCCCAGCATTTT
clone_size: NA
cdr3_length: 15
j_call: TRBJ1-5
v_call: TRBV12-3/TRBV12-4
d_call: TRBD1

cdr3_aa: CASSLGLAKYNEQFF
cdr3_nt: TGTGCCAGCAGTTTAGGACTAGCGAAATACAATGAGCAGTTCTTC
clone_size: many
cdr3_length: 15
j_call: TRBJ2-1
v_call: TRBV12-3/TRBV12-4
d_call: TRBD2

cdr3_aa: CASSFQASGISTDTQYF
cdr3_nt: TGTGCCAGCAGCTTCCAGGCTAGCGGGATCAGCACAGATACGCAGTATTTT
clone_size: many
cdr3_length: 17
j_call: TRBJ2-3
v_call: TRBV5-5
d_call: TRBD2

cdr3_aa: CASKLGGAGTEAFF
cdr3_nt: TGTGCCAGCAAACTAGGGGGCGCGGGAACTGAAGCTTTCTTT
clone_size: few
cdr3_length: 14
j_call: TRBJ1-1
v_call: TRBV6-1
d_call: TRBD1

cdr3_aa: CASSLNPTGRNTGELFF
cdr3_nt: TGTGCCAGCAGCTTAAACCCGACAGGCAGGAACACCGGGGAGCTGTTTTTT
clone_size: NA
cdr3_length: 17
j_call: TRBJ2-2
v_call: TRBV7-3
d_call: NA

cdr3_aa: CASSTQGANMQPQHF
cdr3_nt: TGTGCCAGCAGCACACAGGGGGCTAACATGCAGCCCCAGCATTTT
clone_size: NA
cdr3_length: 15
j_call: TRBJ1-5
v_call: TRBV5-8
d_call: TRBD1

cdr3_aa: CASSQQTDTQYF
cdr3_nt: TGTGCCAGCAGCCAACAAACAGATACGCAGTATTTT
clone_size: many
cdr3_length: 12
j_call: TRBJ2-3
v_call: TRBV7-9
d_call: NA

cdr3_aa: CASRGGRFSTDTQYF
cdr3_nt: TGTGCCAGCAGGGGGGGACGGTTTAGCACAGATACGCAGTATTTT
clone_size: once
cdr3_length: 15
j_call: TRBJ2-3
v_call: TRBV7-9
d_call: NA

cdr3_aa: CASSRDGQAFF
cdr3_nt: TGTGCCAGCAGTAGGGACGGACAAGCTTTCTTT
clone_size: NA
cdr3_length: 11
j_call: TRBJ1-1
v_call: TRBV5-5
d_call: NA

cdr3_aa: CASRMTGGPYGYTF
cdr3_nt: TGTGCCAGCAGGATGACAGGGGGCCCCTATGGCTACACCTTC
clone_size: many
cdr3_length: 14
j_call: TRBJ1-2
v_call: TRBV6-1
d_call: TRBD1

cdr3_aa: CASNSEVGYNLLKPTDTDTQYF
cdr3_nt: TGTGCCAGCAACTCAGAAGTGGGGTATAACTTACTTAAACCCACTGACACAGATACGCAGTATTTT
clone_size: many
cdr3_length: 22
j_call: TRBJ2-3
v_call: TRBV5-2
d_call: NA

cdr3_aa: CASSLTGGSPLHF
cdr3_nt: TGTGCCAGCAGTTTGACGGGGGGTTCACCCCTCCACTTT
clone_size: few
cdr3_length: 13
j_call: TRBJ1-6
v_call: TRBV28
d_call: NA

cdr3_aa: CSATRGGAYEQYF
cdr3_nt: TGCAGTGCTACCAGGGGCGGGGCCTACGAGCAGTACTTC
clone_size: many
cdr3_length: 13
j_call: TRBJ2-7
v_call: TRBV20-1
d_call: NA

cdr3_aa: CSARDPRLAVYNEQFF
cdr3_nt: TGCAGTGCTAGAGACCCCCGACTAGCGGTCTACAATGAGCAGTTCTTC
clone_size: many
cdr3_length: 16
j_call: TRBJ2-1
v_call: TRBV20-1
d_call: TRBD2

cdr3_aa: CASSRTSESSYNEQFF
cdr3_nt: TGTGCCAGCAGTAGGACTAGCGAAAGCTCCTACAATGAGCAGTTCTTC
clone_size: NA
cdr3_length: 16
j_call: TRBJ2-1
v_call: TRBV12-3/TRBV12-4
d_call: TRBD2

cdr3_aa: CASSFSGTGDDEQYF
cdr3_nt: TGTGCCAGCAGTTTTTCCGGGACAGGGGACGACGAGCAGTACTTC
clone_size: NA
cdr3_length: 15
j_call: TRBJ2-7
v_call: TRBV28
d_call: TRBD1

cdr3_aa: CASSQEQTGPEKLFF
cdr3_nt: TGCGCCAGCAGCCAAGAGCAGACAGGCCCGGAAAAACTGTTTTTT
clone_size: NA
cdr3_length: 15
j_call: TRBJ1-4
v_call: TRBV4-3
d_call: NA

cdr3_aa: CSARAGLGVNSPLHF
cdr3_nt: TGCAGTGCTAGGGCAGGGCTTGGGGTTAATTCACCCCTCCACTTT
clone_size: many
cdr3_length: 15
j_call: TRBJ1-6
v_call: TRBV20-1
d_call: NA

cdr3_aa: CSVLVADTQYF
cdr3_nt: TGCAGCGTCCTAGTTGCAGATACGCAGTATTTT
clone_size: few
cdr3_length: 11
j_call: TRBJ2-3
v_call: TRBV29-1
d_call: NA

cdr3_aa: CASSDRQLTDTQYF
cdr3_nt: TGTGCCAGCAGCGACAGACAACTCACAGATACGCAGTATTTT
clone_size: many
cdr3_length: 14
j_call: TRBJ2-3
v_call: TRBV12-3/TRBV12-4
d_call: NA

cdr3_aa: CASDWSDGTQYF
cdr3_nt: TGTGCCAGCGACTGGAGCGACGGGACCCAGTACTTC
clone_size: few
cdr3_length: 12
j_call: TRBJ2-5
v_call: TRBV27
d_call: NA

cdr3_aa: CASSLGGTGWKGNQPQHF
cdr3_nt: TGTGCCAGCAGCTTAGGCGGGACAGGGTGGAAGGGCAATCAGCCCCAGCATTTT
clone_size: NA
cdr3_length: 18
j_call: TRBJ1-5
v_call: TRBV11-1
d_call: TRBD1

cdr3_aa: CASSQDRGHLYEQYF
cdr3_nt: TGTGCCAGCAGCCAGGACAGGGGGCACCTCTACGAGCAGTACTTC
clone_size: many
cdr3_length: 15
j_call: TRBJ2-7
v_call: TRBV7-9
d_call: TRBD1

cdr3_aa: CASSQEGVGRAGTGELFF
cdr3_nt: TGTGCCAGCAGCCAAGAGGGGGTTGGCAGGGCGGGCACCGGGGAGCTGTTTTTT
clone_size: few
cdr3_length: 18
j_call: TRBJ2-2
v_call: TRBV4-2
d_call: NA

cdr3_aa: CASRRGTSDTQYF
cdr3_nt: TGCGCCAGCAGACGAGGGACTTCGGATACGCAGTATTTT
clone_size: NA
cdr3_length: 13
j_call: TRBJ2-3
v_call: TRBV5-1
d_call: NA

cdr3_aa: CASSPGTSGYNEQFF
cdr3_nt: TGTGCCAGCAGTCCCGGGACTAGCGGCTACAATGAGCAGTTCTTC
clone_size: many
cdr3_length: 15
j_call: TRBJ2-1
v_call: TRBV12-3/TRBV12-4
d_call: TRBD2

cdr3_aa: CSARALPRQFNSYEQYF
cdr3_nt: TGCAGTGCTAGAGCCCTCCCTCGGCAGTTCAACTCCTACGAGCAGTACTTC
clone_size: few
cdr3_length: 17
j_call: TRBJ2-7
v_call: TRBV20-1
d_call: NA

cdr3_aa: CASSPGTDTYEQYF
cdr3_nt: TGTGCCAGCAGTCCCGGGACAGACACCTACGAGCAGTACTTC
clone_size: many
cdr3_length: 14
j_call: TRBJ2-7
v_call: TRBV27
d_call: TRBD1

cdr3_aa: CSARSLAGEQYF
cdr3_nt: TGCAGTGCTAGAAGTCTAGCGGGCGAGCAGTACTTC
clone_size: few
cdr3_length: 12
j_call: TRBJ2-7
v_call: TRBV20-1
d_call: TRBD2

cdr3_aa: CASSLATGALGNIQYF
cdr3_nt: TGCGCCAGCAGCTTGGCGACAGGCGCCCTTGGTAACATTCAGTACTTC
clone_size: many
cdr3_length: 16
j_call: TRBJ2-4
v_call: TRBV5-1
d_call: NA

cdr3_aa: CSATRDRGRYEQYF
cdr3_nt: TGCAGTGCTACCCGGGACAGGGGGCGTTACGAGCAGTACTTC
clone_size: few
cdr3_length: 14
j_call: TRBJ2-7
v_call: TRBV20-1
d_call: TRBD1

cdr3_aa: CSALADEQFF
cdr3_nt: TGCAGTGCTCTTGCGGATGAGCAGTTCTTC
clone_size: NA
cdr3_length: 10
j_call: TRBJ2-1
v_call: TRBV20-1
d_call: NA

cdr3_aa: CASSYPDRASEAFF
cdr3_nt: TGTGCCAGCAGTTACCCGGATCGAGCTTCTGAAGCTTTCTTT
clone_size: many
cdr3_length: 14
j_call: TRBJ1-1
v_call: TRBV6-2/TRBV6-3
d_call: NA

cdr3_aa: CASSLTASMNTEAFF
cdr3_nt: TGTGCCAGCAGTTTGACAGCCTCGATGAACACTGAAGCTTTCTTT
clone_size: NA
cdr3_length: 15
j_call: TRBJ1-1
v_call: TRBV27
d_call: NA

cdr3_aa: CASSVQGATNEKLFF
cdr3_nt: TGTGCCAGCAGCGTACAGGGTGCAACTAATGAAAAACTGTTTTTT
clone_size: many
cdr3_length: 15
j_call: TRBJ1-4
v_call: TRBV7-9
d_call: NA

cdr3_aa: CASSFQVLATNEKLFF
cdr3_nt: TGTGCCAGCAGCTTCCAAGTTCTTGCAACTAATGAAAAACTGTTTTTT
clone_size: many
cdr3_length: 16
j_call: TRBJ1-4
v_call: TRBV5-5
d_call: NA

cdr3_aa: CASSLDPVNNSPLHF
cdr3_nt: TGTGCCAGCAGCTTAGATCCAGTCAATAATTCACCCCTCCACTTT
clone_size: few
cdr3_length: 15
j_call: TRBJ1-6
v_call: TRBV11-2
d_call: NA

cdr3_aa: CSGETSGATDTQYF
cdr3_nt: TGCAGCGGGGAGACTAGCGGGGCCACAGATACGCAGTATTTT
clone_size: NA
cdr3_length: 14
j_call: TRBJ2-3
v_call: TRBV29-1
d_call: TRBD2

cdr3_aa: CSAREPSGAYYEQYF
cdr3_nt: TGCAGTGCTAGGGAACCTAGCGGGGCCTACTACGAGCAGTACTTC
clone_size: NA
cdr3_length: 15
j_call: TRBJ2-7
v_call: TRBV20-1
d_call: TRBD2

cdr3_aa: CASSLTGAGGYTF
cdr3_nt: TGTGCCAGCAGCCTAACAGGGGCAGGTGGCTACACCTTC
clone_size: few
cdr3_length: 13
j_call: TRBJ1-2
v_call: TRBV2
d_call: TRBD1

cdr3_aa: CATSRGGGGTDTQYF
cdr3_nt: TGTGCCACCAGCCGGGGTGGCGGGGGGACAGATACGCAGTATTTT
clone_size: few
cdr3_length: 15
j_call: TRBJ2-3
v_call: TRBV15
d_call: TRBD2

cdr3_aa: CASSRGLPGTYEQYF
cdr3_nt: TGTGCCAGCAGCAGAGGACTACCGGGGACCTACGAGCAGTACTTC
clone_size: few
cdr3_length: 15
j_call: TRBJ2-7
v_call: TRBV7-2
d_call: NA

cdr3_aa: CASSPQMGGSMGEQYF
cdr3_nt: TGTGCCAGCAGCCCCCAAATGGGCGGGAGTATGGGCGAGCAGTACTTC
clone_size: few
cdr3_length: 16
j_call: TRBJ2-7
v_call: TRBV7-2
d_call: TRBD2

cdr3_aa: CASSEGGYAGELFF
cdr3_nt: TGTGCCAGCAGCGAAGGAGGGTACGCCGGGGAGCTGTTTTTT
clone_size: few
cdr3_length: 14
j_call: TRBJ2-2
v_call: TRBV28
d_call: NA

cdr3_aa: CASSENLDTYYGYTF
cdr3_nt: TGTGCCAGCAGTGAAAATCTCGACACCTACTATGGCTACACCTTC
clone_size: NA
cdr3_length: 15
j_call: TRBJ1-2
v_call: TRBV6-1
d_call: NA

cdr3_aa: CASRPGSSRGELFF
cdr3_nt: TGTGCCAGCAGGCCGGGGTCGTCCAGGGGGGAGCTGTTTTTT
clone_size: many
cdr3_length: 14
j_call: TRBJ2-2
v_call: TRBV2
d_call: NA

cdr3_aa: CASSLSGGTYEQYF
cdr3_nt: TGTGCCAGCAGCCTAAGTGGCGGTACCTACGAGCAGTACTTC
clone_size: many
cdr3_length: 14
j_call: TRBJ2-7
v_call: TRBV7-3
d_call: NA

cdr3_aa: CASSPRGADSYEQYF
cdr3_nt: TGTGCCAGCAGCCCCCGAGGAGCGGATTCCTACGAGCAGTACTTC
clone_size: few
cdr3_length: 15
j_call: TRBJ2-7
v_call: TRBV7-9
d_call: NA

cdr3_aa: CASSLVGKNTEAFF
cdr3_nt: TGCGCCAGCAGCTTGGTCGGTAAGAACACTGAAGCTTTCTTT
clone_size: few
cdr3_length: 14
j_call: TRBJ1-1
v_call: TRBV5-1
d_call: NA

cdr3_aa: CASTSKVPAQAPTSTDTQYF
cdr3_nt: TGCGCCAGCACCTCTAAGGTCCCGGCCCAGGCCCCAACTAGCACAGATACGCAGTATTTT
clone_size: NA
cdr3_length: 20
j_call: TRBJ2-3
v_call: TRBV5-1
d_call: NA

cdr3_aa: CASSQRGRGQLNQPQHF
cdr3_nt: TGTGCCAGCAGCCAACGAGGGAGGGGACAGCTCAATCAGCCCCAGCATTTT
clone_size: many
cdr3_length: 17
j_call: TRBJ1-5
v_call: TRBV16
d_call: TRBD1